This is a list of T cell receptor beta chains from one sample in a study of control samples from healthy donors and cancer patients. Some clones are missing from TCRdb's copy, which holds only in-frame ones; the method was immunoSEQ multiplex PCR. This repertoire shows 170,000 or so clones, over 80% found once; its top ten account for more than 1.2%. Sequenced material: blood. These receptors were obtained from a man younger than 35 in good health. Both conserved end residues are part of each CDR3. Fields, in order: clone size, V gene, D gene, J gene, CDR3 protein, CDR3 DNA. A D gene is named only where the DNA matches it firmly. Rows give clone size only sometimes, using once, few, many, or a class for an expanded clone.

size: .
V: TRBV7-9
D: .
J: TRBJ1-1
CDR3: CASCLGADTEAFF
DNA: TGTGCCAGCTGCCTCGGAGCGGACACTGAAGCTTTCTTT

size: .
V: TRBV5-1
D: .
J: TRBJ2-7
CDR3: CASSLDGQEKGYEQYF
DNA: TGCGCCAGCAGCTTGGACGGGCAGGAAAAAGGCTACGAGCAGTACTTC

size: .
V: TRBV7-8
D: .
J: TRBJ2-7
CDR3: CASSPPSPGTETYEQYF
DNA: TGTGCCAGCAGCCCCCCCTCCCCCGGGACTGAGACCTACGAGCAGTACTTC

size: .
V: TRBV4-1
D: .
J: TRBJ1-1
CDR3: CASSPDGNTEAFF
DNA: TGCGCCAGCAGCCCGGACGGAAACACTGAAGCTTTCTTT

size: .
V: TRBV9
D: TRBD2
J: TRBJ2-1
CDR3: CASSAWGGYNEQFF
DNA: TGTGCCAGCAGCGCTTGGGGGGGCTACAATGAGCAGTTCTTC

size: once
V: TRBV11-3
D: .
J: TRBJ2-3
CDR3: CASSPGGTDTQYF
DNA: TGTGCCAGCAGCCCCGGTGGGACCGATACGCAGTATTTT

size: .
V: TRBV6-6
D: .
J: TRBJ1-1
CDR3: CASSLQGFSLLDAEAFF
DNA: TGTGCCAGCAGTCTACAGGGATTCAGTTTGTTAGACGCTGAAGCTTTCTTT

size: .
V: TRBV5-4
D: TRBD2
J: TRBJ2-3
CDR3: CASRPPGLGTDTQYF
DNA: TGTGCCAGCAGACCACCGGGACTAGGGACAGATACGCAGTATTTT

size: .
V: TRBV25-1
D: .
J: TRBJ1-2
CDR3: CASEKNYGYTF
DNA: TGTGCCAGCGAGAAGAACTATGGCTACACCTTC

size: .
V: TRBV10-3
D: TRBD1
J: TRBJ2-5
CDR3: CAIKVGTGGQETQYF
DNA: TGTGCCATCAAGGTGGGGACAGGGGGACAAGAGACCCAGTACTTC

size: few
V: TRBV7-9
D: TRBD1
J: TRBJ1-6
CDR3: CASSPDRGASYNSPLHF
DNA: TGTGCCAGCAGCCCCGACAGGGGAGCGTCCTATAATTCACCCCTCCACTTT

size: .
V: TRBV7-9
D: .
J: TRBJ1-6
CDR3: CASSLGQIYNSPLHF
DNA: TGTGCCAGCAGCTTAGGTCAGATCTATAATTCACCCCTCCACTTT

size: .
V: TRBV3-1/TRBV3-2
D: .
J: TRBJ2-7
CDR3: CASSQNYRHEQYF
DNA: TGTGCCAGCAGCCAAAATTATCGACACGAGCAGTACTTC

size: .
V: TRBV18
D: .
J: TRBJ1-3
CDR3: CASSPTTRTGNTIYF
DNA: TGTGCCAGCTCACCAACGACTAGGACGGGAAACACCATATATTTT

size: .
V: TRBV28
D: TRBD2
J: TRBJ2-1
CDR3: CASSRRSSGGAGEQFF
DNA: TGTGCCAGCAGTCGACGATCTAGCGGGGGGGCAGGAGAGCAGTTCTTC

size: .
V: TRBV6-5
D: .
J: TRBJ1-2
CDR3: CASSSPLSNGYTF
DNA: TGTGCCAGCAGTAGCCCCTTATCCAATGGCTACACCTTC

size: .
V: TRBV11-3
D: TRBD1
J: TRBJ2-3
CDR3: CASSSGTGVWGATDTQYF
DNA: TGTGCCAGCAGCTCCGGGACAGGGGTCTGGGGGGCCACAGATACGCAGTATTTT

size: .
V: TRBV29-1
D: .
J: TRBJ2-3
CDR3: CSSTQNEADTQYF
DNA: TGCAGCTCTACCCAGAATGAGGCAGATACGCAGTATTTT

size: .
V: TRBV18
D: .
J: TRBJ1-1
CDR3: CASSRRSTGNTEAFF
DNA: TGTGCCAGCTCACGACGATCGACAGGGAACACTGAAGCTTTCTTT